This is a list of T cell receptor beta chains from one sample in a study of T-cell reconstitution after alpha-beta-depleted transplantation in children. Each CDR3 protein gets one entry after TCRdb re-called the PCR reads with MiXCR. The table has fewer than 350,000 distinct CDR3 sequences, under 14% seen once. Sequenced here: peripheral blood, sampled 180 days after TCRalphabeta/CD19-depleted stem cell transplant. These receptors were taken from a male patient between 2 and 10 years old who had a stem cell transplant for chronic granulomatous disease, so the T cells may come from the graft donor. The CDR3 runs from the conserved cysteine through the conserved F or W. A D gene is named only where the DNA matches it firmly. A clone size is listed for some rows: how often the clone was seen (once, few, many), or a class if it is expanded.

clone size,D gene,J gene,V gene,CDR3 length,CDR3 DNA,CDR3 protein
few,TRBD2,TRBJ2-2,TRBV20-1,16,TGCAGTGCTAGGAAACCAGGGAGGGCGAACACCGGGGAGCTGTTTTTT,CSARKPGRANTGELFF
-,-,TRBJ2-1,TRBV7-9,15,TGTGCCAGCAGCTTGGGACCAGGGACGGGAAATGAGCAGTTCTTC,CASSLGPGTGNEQFF
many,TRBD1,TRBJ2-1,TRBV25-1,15,TGTGCCAGCAGTACCGGGACAGCGATATACAATGAGCAGTTCTTC,CASSTGTAIYNEQFF
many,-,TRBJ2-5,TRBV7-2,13,TGTGCCAGCAGCCGCCAAAAAGTGTGGACCCAGTACTTC,CASSRQKVWTQYF
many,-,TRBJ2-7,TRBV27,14,TGTGCCAGCAGTTTGGTGACAAATTATTACGAGCAGTACTTC,CASSLVTNYYEQYF
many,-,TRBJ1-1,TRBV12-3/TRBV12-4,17,TGTGCCAGCAGTTTAGCGCTAATGGGGCAAATGAACACTGAAGCTTTCTTT,CASSLALMGQMNTEAFF
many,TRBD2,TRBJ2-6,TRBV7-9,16,TGTGCCAGCAGCTTAAGCGGGGGCTCTGGGGCCAACGTCCTGACTTTC,CASSLSGGSGANVLTF
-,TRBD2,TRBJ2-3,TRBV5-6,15,TGTGCCAGCAGCTTGGGGGGACTAGTTTCAGATACGCAGTATTTT,CASSLGGLVSDTQYF
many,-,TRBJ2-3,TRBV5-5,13,TGTGCCAGCAGCTTTGAACGGGGAGATACGCAGTATTTT,CASSFERGDTQYF
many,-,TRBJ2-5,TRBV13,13,TGTGCCAGCAGCTACCGGGAACCAGGGACCCAGTACTTC,CASSYREPGTQYF
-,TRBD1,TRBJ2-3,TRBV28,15,TGTGCCAGCAGTACCGGCCAGGGGGTCACAGATACGCAGTATTTT,CASSTGQGVTDTQYF
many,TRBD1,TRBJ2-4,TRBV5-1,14,TGCGCCAGCAGGCCGGACAGGGGGCTCATGGTTCAGTACTTC,CASRPDRGLMVQYF
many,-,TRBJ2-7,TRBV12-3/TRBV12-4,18,TGTGCCAGCAGTTTAGGCAGGGGCGCCGGTCCTACCTCCTACGAGCAGTACTTC,CASSLGRGAGPTSYEQYF
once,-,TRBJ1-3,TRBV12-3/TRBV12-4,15,TGTGCCAGCAGTACAGGGCTGGGAGGTGGAAACACCACATATTTT,CASSTGLGGGNTTYF